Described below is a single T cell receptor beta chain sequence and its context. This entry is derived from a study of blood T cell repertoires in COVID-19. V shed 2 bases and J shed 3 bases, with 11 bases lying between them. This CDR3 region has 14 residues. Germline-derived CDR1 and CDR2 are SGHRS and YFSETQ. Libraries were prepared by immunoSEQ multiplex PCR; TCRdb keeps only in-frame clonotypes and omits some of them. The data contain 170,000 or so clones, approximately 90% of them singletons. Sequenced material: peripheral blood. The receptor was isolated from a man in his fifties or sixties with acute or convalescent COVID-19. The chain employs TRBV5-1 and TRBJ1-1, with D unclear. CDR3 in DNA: TGCGCCAGCAGCTTTGGGGAGGCTTACACTGAAGCTTTCTTT. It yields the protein CASSFGEAYTEAFF.